A single sample is the source of the 29 T cell receptor beta chains below, sequenced in a study of shared clonotypes between healthy human individuals. Sequencing was performed with immunoSEQ multiplex PCR; in TCRdb, only in-frame clones are kept and a portion is missing. The data contain over a million clones, roughly 95% of them singletons. Sequences were obtained from naive CD4+ T cells sorted from blood. Described subset: CD45RA+ positively selected. These receptors were collected from a man aged 25 to 40 in good health.

The rearrangement uses TRBV15 and TRBJ2-7, with TRBD1 identical over 9 bases. With V trimmed by 5 bases and J by 4 bases, 9 bases remained unmatched. The CDR3 sequence is 15 residues long. The germline V gene has CDR1 LNHNV and CDR2 YYDKDF (reference sequence). CDR3 sequence reads: CATSPRDREPYEQYF. The CDR3 bases are TGTGCCACCAGCCCCAGGGACAGGGAACCTTACGAGCAGTACTTC.

This chain links TRBV18 with TRBJ2-3, with 12 bases aligning to TRBD2. The V and J ends lost 2 bases and 5 bases, in that order; junction bases with no gene match: 8. The CDR3 spans 17 residues. The germline V gene encodes CDR1 KGHSH and CDR2 LQKENI. The CDR3 protein is CASSPNRLAGEIDTQYF. CDR3 bases: TGTGCCAGCTCACCAAACCGACTAGCGGGAGAGATAGATACGCAGTATTTT.

This clone has just one count. V is TRBV7-9 and J is TRBJ2-5; no definite D call. Per the germline V gene, CDR1 is SEHNR and CDR2 is FQNEAQ (reference sequence). This CDR3 has 14 amino acids. V was cut by 2 bases and J by 5 bases, with 12 bases left in between. In DNA form, the CDR3 reads TGTGCCAGCAGCTTAAGGGAACTTCGGGAGACCCAGTACTTC. This codes for CASSLRELRETQYF.

This rearrangement joins TRBV6-5 to TRBJ2-1; 10 bases line up with TRBD1. Losses at the gene ends were 5 bases for V and 7 bases for J; bases not matched to a gene: 8. The CDR3 spans 15 residues. Germline V gene sequence: CDR1 MNHEY, CDR2 SVGAGI. CDR3 sequence reads: CASSNSGTGVNEQFF. CDR3 coding DNA: TGTGCCAGCAGTAATTCCGGGACAGGGGTGAATGAGCAGTTCTTC.

The chain recombines TRBV5-4 with TRBJ2-5, with 10 nucleotides matching TRBD2. The CDR3 has 18 amino acids. The germline CDR1 and CDR2 sequences are SGHNT and YYREEE (reference sequence). J was trimmed by 1 base and V by 0 bases; bases with no gene match: 9. CDR3 nucleotides: TGTGCCAGCAGCTTGGGGTCTAGCGGGAGAGGTTTCCAAGAGACCCAGTACTTC. The encoded protein is CASSLGSSGRGFQETQYF.

The J gene is TRBJ2-7, the V gene TRBV7-3; D remains ambiguous. The V gene lost 1 base and the J gene lost 0 bases, with 4 bases spanning the gap. The CDR3 contains 13 residues. Germline loops: CDR1 SGHTA, CDR2 FQGTGA. The CDR3 DNA sequence: TGTGCCAGCAGCTTAATCGGCTCCTACGAGCAGTACTTC. Its protein is CASSLIGSYEQYF.

J is TRBJ2-1 and V is TRBV7-2, with 11 bases aligning to TRBD2. Germline-derived CDR1 and CDR2 are SGHTA and FQGNSA. CDR3 length: 16 amino acids. The V segment lost 5 bases and the J segment 0 bases; nucleotides outside the gene matches: 3. The CDR3 DNA is TGTGCCAGCAGCACCACTAGCGGGGGCTCCTACAATGAGCAGTTCTTC. This encodes CASSTTSGGSYNEQFF.

J is TRBJ1-2 and V is TRBV11-2; weak D call: TRBD1 (5 bases). Between the trimmed V and J ends, which lost 5 bases and 4 bases, there was a span of 11 bases. Germline-derived CDR1 and CDR2 are SGHAT and FQNNGV. The CDR3 loop spans 13 amino acids. This chain's CDR3 is CASSPDSVYGYTF. The CDR3 region has the DNA TGTGCCAGCAGCCCCGACAGTGTCTATGGCTACACCTTC.

The chain joins TRBV5-1 to TRBJ1-1; 8 bases fit TRBD1. CDR3 size: 14 residues. Trimming took 5 bases from V and 2 from J; bases not matched to a gene: 5. Germline V lookup: CDR1 SGHRS, CDR2 YFSETQ. The CDR3 loop reads CASRPGQANTEAFF. CDR3 sequence (DNA): TGCGCCAGCAGGCCGGGACAGGCCAACACTGAAGCTTTCTTT. Full variable domain (rest looked up from reference TRBV5-1 and TRBJ1-1): KAGVTQTPRYLIKTRGQQVTLSCSPISGHRSVSWYQQTPGQGLQFLFEYFSETQRNKGNFPGRFSGRQFSNSRSEMNVSTLELGDSALYLCASRPGQANTEAFFGQGTRLTVV.

This sequence joins TRBV5-4 and TRBJ2-1; 13 bases match TRBD2. After removal of 0 bases from V and 9 bases from J, the junction contained 9 bases not matched to a gene. Germline values: CDR1 SGHNT, CDR2 YYREEE (reference sequence). The CDR3 contains 17 residues. This CDR3 is CASSLEWGLAGRGEQFF. The DNA for the CDR3 is TGTGCCAGCAGCTTGGAGTGGGGACTAGCGGGAAGAGGTGAGCAGTTCTTC.

This clone was counted a single time. This chain connects TRBV18 to TRBJ1-1, with D possibly matching TRBD1 (6 bases). Germline V gene data show CDR1 as KGHSH and CDR2 as LQKENI. This CDR3 is built from 14 residues. V dropped 4 bases and J dropped 0 bases, with 9 bases sitting between them. The CDR3 spells CASSRTDLNTEAFF. The DNA for the CDR3 is TGTGCCAGCTCACGGACAGACTTGAACACTGAAGCTTTCTTT.

This clone has just one count. The CDR3 region is CTSSHPGRTSTDTQYF. The CDR3 DNA follows: TGCACCAGCAGCCACCCGGGACGGACTAGCACAGATACGCAGTATTTT. The V gene is TRBV1, the J gene TRBJ2-3. TRBV1 is a pseudogene locus. This CDR3 region has 16 residues.

The genes are TRBV5-5 and TRBJ1-2; D call uncertain. V was pared by 4 bases and J by 7 bases, with 14 bases between. The CDR3 has 13 amino acids. Germline V CDR1 and CDR2: SGHKS, YYEKEE (reference sequence). The CDR3 is CASSALPAVGYTF. In nucleotides, the CDR3 is TGTGCCAGCAGCGCCTTACCGGCAGTTGGCTACACCTTC.

To note about this clone: Distinct nucleotide sequences in the sample also encode this CDR3. This rearrangement joins TRBV18 to TRBJ2-3; D is unclear. Germline-derived CDR1 and CDR2 are KGHSH and LQKENI. This CDR3 is built from 11 residues. The V end was cut by 2 bases, the J end by 6 bases, with 3 bases between. The CDR3 spells CASSPTDTQYF. The CDR3 DNA is TGTGCCAGCTCACCAACGGATACGCAGTATTTT.

V usage is TRBV7-2 and J usage is TRBJ1-2; D unresolved. This CDR3 is built from 12 residues. The germline CDR1 and CDR2 sequences are SGHTA and FQGNSA. Trimming shortened V by 5 bases and J by 5 bases, and 9 bases separated the two germline ends. This CDR3 is CASSVGVYGYTF. The CDR3, as DNA: TGTGCCAGCAGCGTTGGAGTTTATGGCTACACCTTC.

The rearrangement links TRBV10-3 to TRBJ2-5; TRBD2 might be the D (5 bases). V lost 0 bases to trimming and J lost 5 bases, with 7 bases between them. CDR3 length equals 13 residues. Germline lookup yields CDR1 ENHRY and CDR2 SYGVKD. CDR3 sequence (DNA): TGTGCCATCAGTGAGTCGACGGGGGAGACCCAGTACTTC. Translation: CAISESTGETQYF.

The genes are TRBV7-2 and TRBJ2-1, with 9 bases lining up with TRBD2. The CDR3 is made up of 16 amino acids. From germline, CDR1 is SGHTA and CDR2 FQGNSA. Trimming at V came to 5 bases and at J to 3 bases, leaving 8 bases not matched to a gene. This CDR3 reads CASSGLAGVGYNEQFF. CDR3 bases: TGTGCCAGCAGCGGTTTAGCGGGAGTTGGCTACAATGAGCAGTTCTTC.

The V gene is TRBV6-6, the J gene TRBJ2-7; D is perhaps TRBD2 (6 bases). The CDR3 loop spans 15 amino acids. Trimming pared 6 bases from V and 0 bases from J, leaving 15 bases between. The germline gives CDR1 MNHNY, CDR2 SVGAGI (reference sequence). The CDR3 loop is CASSRGSLFSYEQYF. In nucleotides, the CDR3 is TGTGCCAGCAGCCGGGGGAGCCTTTTCTCCTACGAGCAGTACTTC.

This chain links TRBV2 with TRBJ2-4; TRBD2 matches at 8 bases. Germline V gene lookup returns CDR1 SNHLY and CDR2 FYNNEI. V gave up 0 bases and J gave up 0 bases; unmatched junction bases: 4. CDR3 length equals 17 residues. CDR3 region: CASSEASGSLAKNIQYF. As DNA, the CDR3 is TGTGCCAGCAGTGAAGCGAGCGGGAGCCTAGCCAAAAACATTCAGTACTTC.

The CDR3 region is CASSFRSDTEAFF. The CDR3 DNA reads TGTGCCAGCAGCTTCCGCTCAGACACTGAAGCTTTCTTT. The chain carries TRBV5-8 and TRBJ1-1; D remains ambiguous. The CDR3 extends over 13 amino acids. The V gene's germline CDR1 is SGHTS and CDR2 YDEGEE. V lost 2 bases, J lost 3 bases, and 8 bases lay in between.

Details on this clone: The sample holds other DNA sequences that translate to the same CDR3. The chain couples TRBV18 to TRBJ1-4; TRBD1 agrees at 7 bases. Germline V gene sequence: CDR1 KGHSH, CDR2 LQKENI. V lost 3 bases to trimming and J lost 0 bases; unmatched junction nucleotides: 4. This CDR3 is built from 16 residues. In DNA, the CDR3 is TGTGCCAGCTCACCGGGACAGCTTGCAACTAATGAAAAACTGTTTTTT. Amino acids: CASSPGQLATNEKLFF.

This sequence joins TRBV7-9 and TRBJ2-2, with TRBD2 matching over 14 bases. The length of the CDR3 is 18 residues. Unmatched junction bases numbered 8, after V lost 2 bases and J lost 6 bases. The germline CDR1 and CDR2 sequences are SEHNR and FQNEAQ (reference sequence). CDR3 sequence reads: CASSLNRRLAGGPGELFF. The CDR3 DNA sequence: TGTGCCAGCAGCTTAAATCGCCGACTAGCGGGAGGGCCCGGGGAGCTGTTTTTT. The entire variable domain, with the rest obtained from reference TRBV7-9 and TRBJ2-2, is as follows: DTGVSQNPRHKITKRGQNVTFRCDPISEHNRLYWYRQTLGQGPEFLTYFQNEAQLEKSRLLSDRFSAERPKGSFSTLEIQRTEQGDSAMYLCASSLNRRLAGGPGELFFGEGSRLTVL.

The chain employs TRBV28 and TRBJ2-5; 12 positions match TRBD2. Per the germline V gene, CDR1 is MDHEN and CDR2 is SYDVKM. The CDR3 is made up of 13 amino acids. The V gene end was trimmed by 5 bases and the J gene end by 7 bases; junction bases not matched to a gene: 2. CDR3 DNA sequence: TGTGCCAGCAGTCCGGGACTAGCGGGGACCCAGTACTTC. This codes for CASSPGLAGTQYF.

The chain joins TRBV28 to TRBJ2-2; possible D gene TRBD2, 6 bases. Trimming shortened V by 3 bases and J by 3 bases, and 14 bases separated the two germline ends. This CDR3 comprises 16 residues. The germline CDR1 and CDR2 sequences are MDHEN and SYDVKM. CDR3 DNA: TGTGCCAGCAGTTTGGGACTGAGGGTTTACACCGGGGAGCTGTTTTTT. This encodes CASSLGLRVYTGELFF.

The J gene is TRBJ1-5, the V gene TRBV21-1; the table names TRBD1, a call not compared with the DNA. TRBV21-1 is given as a pseudogene. The CDR3 has 16 residues. The CDR3 region has the DNA TGTGCCAGCAGCAGTCATCCCGGGACAAGCAATCAGCCCCAGCATTTT. This gives the protein CASSSHPGTSNQPQHF.

The chain links TRBV28 to TRBJ1-1, with 11 nucleotides matching TRBD1. CDR1 and CDR2 from the germline V gene are MDHEN and SYDVKM. V lost 0 bases to trimming and J lost 1 base; unmatched junction nucleotides: 7. The CDR3 has 18 residues. CDR3 nucleotides: TGTGCCAGCAGTTTATGGCACCGGACAGGGGGCTCGAACACTGAAGCTTTCTTT. Its protein product is CASSLWHRTGGSNTEAFF.

The count of this clone is one. The rearrangement joins TRBV5-1 to TRBJ2-1; the D gene is possibly TRBD2 (6 bases). CDR1 SGHRS and CDR2 YFSETQ come from the germline V gene. The CDR3 runs 13 residues. Trimming shortened V by 0 bases and J by 14 bases, and 15 bases separated the two germline ends. The CDR3 nucleotides are TGCGCCAGCAGCTTGGAGGCGGGGAGAGGAGAGTTCTTC. Translating it yields CASSLEAGRGEFF.

CDR3 sequence reads: CATRTGGSEARGYTF. The CDR3 region has the DNA TGTGCCACCCGGACAGGGGGATCAGAGGCACGTGGCTACACCTTC. The chain links TRBV19 to TRBJ1-2; 10 nucleotides align to TRBD1. CDR1 and CDR2 from the germline V gene are LNHDA and SQIVND (reference sequence). The CDR3 is 15 residues long. The V and J ends lost 10 bases and 7 bases, in that order; junction bases with no gene match: 15.

This rearrangement joins TRBV19 to TRBJ1-2; D is uncertain. This CDR3 is 12 amino acids long. Trimming left V 7 bases short and J 6 bases short, with 12 bases between. The germline V gene has CDR1 LNHDA and CDR2 SQIVND (reference sequence). The CDR3 nucleotides are TGTGCCAGTACCCCGGCCGGCGATGGCTACACCTTC. This gives the protein CASTPAGDGYTF.